This passage covers 13 T cell receptor beta chains from one sample sequenced in a study of cytomegalovirus exposure and HLA in healthy donors. A multiplex PCR was run with 60 Vbeta primers and 13 Jbeta primers. Method: immunoSEQ multiplex PCR; TCRdb's copy keeps in-frame clones and lacks some. The table shows 100,000 to 150,000 clones, with over 60% occurring only once. Sequencing input: PBMCs. These receptor sequences come from a woman aged 60 to 75 in good health and CMV-seropositive.

This chain uses TRBV5-1 with TRBJ2-7; 9 bases are a match to TRBD1. The V gene's germline CDR1 is SGHRS and CDR2 YFSETQ. The V and J ends lost 1 base and 8 bases, in that order; junction bases with no gene match: 1. The CDR3 is made up of 12 amino acids. The DNA of the CDR3 is TGCGCCAGCAGCTTGAACAGGGGGCAGCAGTACTTC. It encodes CASSLNRGQQYF. The whole variable domain, remainder taken from reference TRBV5-1 and TRBJ2-7, is KAGVTQTPRYLIKTRGQQVTLSCSPISGHRSVSWYQQTPGQGLQFLFEYFSETQRNKGNFPGRFSGRQFSNSRSEMNVSTLELGDSALYLCASSLNRGQQYFGPGTRLTVT.

About this clone itself: The junction shows a germline mismatch at one end, possibly a read error. The chain links TRBV11-2 to TRBJ2-5; no clear D. Germline loops: CDR1 SGHAT, CDR2 FQNNGV. The CDR3 runs 13 residues. The chain's CDR3 is CASSLDVRETQYF. The CDR3 DNA reads as TGTGCCAGCAGCCTAGACGTGAGAGAGACCCAGTACTTC.

The chain links TRBV7-6 to TRBJ2-5; TRBD1 or TRBD2 may be the D gene (5 bases each). The J call may be incorrect, as the DNA end agrees better with TRBJ2-7. Looked up from germline, CDR1 is SGHVS and CDR2 is FNYEAQ. This CDR3 is built from 13 residues. DNA for the CDR3: TGTGCCAGCAGCCCACCAAATGGGGGCGAGCAGTACTTC. Residues: CASSPPNGGEQYF.

The CDR3 here is CASRAGRANTGELFF. The CDR3 coding sequence is TGTGCCAGTAGGGCAGGGCGCGCGAACACCGGGGAGCTGTTTTTT. V is TRBV19 and J is TRBJ2-2, with D possibly being TRBD1 (5 bases). This CDR3 region has 15 residues. Trimming removed 6 bases at V and 0 bases at J, with 11 bases between. Germline-derived CDR1 and CDR2 are LNHDA and SQIVND (reference sequence).

V and J are TRBV30 and TRBJ1-2; no clear D. This CDR3 comprises 12 residues. Trimming left V 4 bases short and J 7 bases short, with 13 bases between. The V gene's germline CDR1 is GTSNPN and CDR2 SVGIG (reference sequence). Written as DNA, the CDR3 is TGTGCCTGGACCGACCAGAGGGCTGGCTACACCTTC. Translation gives CAWTDQRAGYTF.

The J gene is TRBJ2-5, the V gene TRBV4-3; TRBD2 is a possible D gene (6 bases). V lost 2 bases and J lost 4, with 14 bases in between. The CDR3 contains 15 residues. The V gene's germline CDR1 is LGHNA and CDR2 YSLEER. CDR3 in amino acids: CASSQQTSERETQYF. The CDR3 region has the DNA TGCGCCAGCAGCCAACAGACTAGTGAAAGAGAGACCCAGTACTTC.

This clone was detected only once. The rearrangement joins TRBV4-1 to TRBJ2-5; the match to TRBD2 covers 15 bases. The germline CDR1 and CDR2 sequences are MGHRA and YSYEKL. The CDR3 totals 20 residues. V was clipped by 0 bases and J by 5 bases; unmatched bases: 13. CDR3 region: CASSQDRGLAGGSARETQYF. The CDR3 DNA is TGCGCCAGCAGCCAAGATCGGGGACTAGCGGGAGGTTCGGCAAGGGAGACCCAGTACTTC.

This clone was seen more than once but under ten times. J is TRBJ2-7 and V is TRBV30; D is uncertain. In germline, CDR1 is GTSNPN, CDR2 SVGIG (reference sequence). V lost 2 bases, J lost 6 bases, and 14 bases lay in between. This CDR3 region has 13 residues. DNA for the CDR3: TGTGCCTGGAGTCCTTACGAAGGAGCCGAGCAGTACTTC. It is translated as CAWSPYEGAEQYF. The whole variable domain, filled in from reference TRBV30 and TRBJ2-7, reads SQTIHQWPATLVQPVGSPLSLECTVEGTSNPNLYWYRQAAGRGLQLLFYSVGIGQISSEVPQNLSASRPQDRQFILSSKKLLLSDSGFYLCAWSPYEGAEQYFGPGTRLTVT.

This chain joins TRBV5-1 and TRBJ2-2, with D unresolved. Germline values: CDR1 SGHRS, CDR2 YFSETQ. The CDR3 loop spans 13 amino acids. Between the trimmed V and J ends, which lost 3 bases and 11 bases, there was a span of 14 bases. The CDR3 sequence is CASSSGQLPELFF. The CDR3 nucleotides read TGCGCCAGCAGCTCGGGTCAACTTCCCGAGCTGTTTTTT.

The chain carries TRBV11-2 and TRBJ1-1, with D tentatively TRBD1 (5 bases). Germline V gene data show CDR1 as SGHAT and CDR2 as FQNNGV. V was pared by 5 bases and J by 3 bases, with 13 bases between. The CDR3 is made up of 14 amino acids. This chain's CDR3 is CASSMKRQYTEAFF. Here the CDR3 DNA reads TGTGCCAGCAGCATGAAGAGACAGTACACTGAAGCTTTCTTT.

The chain recombines TRBV27 with TRBJ1-1; D is possibly TRBD1 (5 bases). The CDR3 spans 18 residues. Trimming took off 2 bases at V and 5 bases at J, with 24 bases between the two ends. The germline CDR1 and CDR2 sequences are MNHEY and SMNVEV (reference sequence). CDR3 residues: CASSLGPLRSGGGTEAFF. CDR3 bases: TGTGCCAGCAGTTTAGGCCCTCTGCGGTCTGGGGGAGGGACTGAAGCTTTCTTT.

This rearrangement joins TRBV29-1 to TRBJ2-1; no clear D. CDR3 length: 11 amino acids. Germline V CDR1 and CDR2: SQVTM, ANQGSEA. V lost 5 bases, J lost 9 bases, and 11 bases lay in between. CDR3 region: CSVSRFGEQFF. CDR3 DNA: TGCAGCGTTAGCAGGTTTGGTGAGCAGTTCTTC.

The chain combines TRBV5-1 with TRBJ2-1; possibly TRBD2 for D (6 bases). V dropped 2 bases and J dropped 1 base, with 16 bases sitting between them. The CDR3 totals 17 residues. The germline CDR1 and CDR2 sequences are SGHRS and YFSETQ. Here the CDR3 DNA reads TGCGCCAGCAGCTTAATGGCGGGGATGGCTTCCTACAATGAGCAGTTCTTC. It translates to CASSLMAGMASYNEQFF.